This T cell receptor beta chain comes out of a study of breast tumors, draining lymph nodes, adjacent tissues. This clonotype was observed many times. Its antigen is not known. Study-level results: That most tumor T cells come from lymph nodes remained unproven. Compared with basal-like, luminal-like tumors shared significantly more repertoire with nontumor tissue. Tumor repertoires ranked between lymph nodes and nontumor tissue in diversity, with V and J gene preferences.

Germline values: CDR1 WSHSY, CDR2 SAAADI. The CDR3 length is 14 residues. V dropped 8 bases and J dropped 3; count of bases not matched to a gene: 6. TCRdb passed the multiplex PCR reads through MiXCR, listing each CDR3 protein once. The sample consists of some 200,000 distinct CDR3 sequences, roughly 31% of them appearing once. Breast cancer patients provided tissue from their axillary draining lymph nodes. This receptor was taken from a female donor with breast cancer. Some clones in this sample may be carry-over from other donors' samples. This sequence joins TRBV10-2 and TRBJ2-1; 8 bases are shared with TRBD1. The sequenced sample consisted of axillary lymph node tissue. CDR3 region: CASGDGTGYNEQFF. CDR3 in DNA: TGCGCCAGCGGGGACGGGACAGGCTACAATGAGCAGTTCTTC.